The clone carrying this T cell receptor (beta chain) appeared many times. The CDR3 spans 15 residues. The ends lost 6 bases at V and 8 bases at J; junction bases unmatched: 13. Germline assignment: CDR1 MDHEN and CDR2 SYDVKM. This specimen comes from a study of T cells in Graves' hyperthyroidism and ophthalmopathy. Amplification of TCR beta CDR3 regions was performed using RNA transcripts as template. The HTBI set primed first-round TCR CDR3 RT-PCR. Each CDR3 protein gets one entry after TCRdb re-called the multiplex PCR reads with MiXCR. The sample includes around 450,000 distinct CDR3 sequences, about 13% of them seen just once.

The V call is TRBV28, the J call TRBJ2-4; the match to TRBD2 covers 7 bases. The clonotype was recovered from a woman under 30 with Graves' hyperthyroidism. The sequencing input was blood. The CDR3 loop reads CASSRASGGRDIQYF. The CDR3 DNA sequence: TGTGCCAGCAGCCGAGCTAGCGGAGGGCGGGACATTCAGTACTTC. The whole variable domain, remainder taken from reference TRBV28 and TRBJ2-4, is DVKVTQSSRYLVKRTGEKVFLECVQDMDHENMFWYRQDPGLGLRLIYFSYDVKMKEKGDIPEGYSVSREKKERFSLILESASTNQTSMYLCASSRASGGRDIQYFGAGTRLSVL.